A single sample gave rise to the 3 T cell receptor beta chains below, sequenced in a study of blood T cell repertoires in COVID-19. Measured with immunoSEQ multiplex PCR; TCRdb has only the in-frame clones, and not every one. The sample includes approximately 260,000 clones, around 86% of them seen just once. The sequencing input was peripheral blood. Receptors were obtained from a man over 45 with acute or convalescent COVID-19.

The chain combines TRBV7-6 with TRBJ1-2; no reliable D call. This CDR3 has 13 residues. V was pared by 0 bases and J by 10 bases, with 12 bases between. Germline CDR1 SGHVS, CDR2 FNYEAQ. The CDR3 loop reads CASSLAEGGFYTF. Here the CDR3 DNA reads TGTGCCAGCAGCTTAGCGGAGGGCGGATTCTACACCTTC.

The gene calls are TRBV18 and TRBJ1-2, with 7 bases aligning to TRBD1. The CDR3 runs 14 residues. Trimming cost V 4 bases and J 8 bases; bases outside gene matches: 10. CDR1 is KGHSH and CDR2 is LQKENI in the germline V gene. The CDR3 nucleotides read TGTGCCAGCTCACAACGGACAGGCCAATGGGGCTACACCTTC. As protein: CASSQRTGQWGYTF.

The table lists this clone with a count of one. The chain employs TRBV28 and TRBJ1-5, with TRBD1 as a possible D gene (5 bases). The CDR3 length is 14 residues. V lost 1 base, J lost 4 bases, and 8 bases lay in between. The germline gives CDR1 MDHEN, CDR2 SYDVKM. CDR3 protein: CASSLLSGNQPQHF. DNA for the CDR3: TGTGCCAGCAGTTTATTATCAGGGAATCAGCCCCAGCATTTT. Looking up the rest from reference TRBV28 and TRBJ1-5 gives the full variable domain: DVKVTQSSRYLVKRTGEKVFLECVQDMDHENMFWYRQDPGLGLRLIYFSYDVKMKEKGDIPEGYSVSREKKERFSLILESASTNQTSMYLCASSLLSGNQPQHFGDGTRLSIL.